This T cell receptor (beta chain) was identified in a study of T cell responses to AZD1222 COVID-19 vaccine (dated by TCRdb to the early 2020s). Context from the whole study: AZD1222 recipients given second doses at about 4 weeks or at about 12 weeks were pooled, since spike-specific TCR depth and breadth were not found to differ between the two schedules. TCR sequencing covered some 240 trial participants: 207 given two doses of AZD1222 and around 25 given two doses of MenACWY control vaccine. Trial participants were enrolled by age into 18-55, 56-69 and 70-plus year subgroups, with around 140, 26 and 57 TCR-sequenced participants respectively. Findings and caveats that apply to the study as a whole: The whole spike protein was spanned by vaccine-associated CD4 TCRs, and dominant responses were seen in regions 160-218 and 743-854. In the small 56-69-year group, the increase in depth fell short of significance, most likely because of low power. No day 14 peak-response samples were available, so repertoires were characterized only after the peak T cell response. Conclusions about previously exposed vaccinees were limited because only a handful of AZD1222 recipients were SARS-CoV-2 seropositive at baseline. After two AZD1222 doses, both the breadth and the depth of spike-specific TCRs were significantly higher than at day 0 and than in MenACWY recipients. Epitopes outside the regions mutated in the B.1.351 and B.1.1.7 variants were reportedly recognized by nearly half of the unique spike-specific TCRs. Participants were mostly white British and included more females than males, and it was suggested by the authors that clonal diversity may have been underestimated.

The CDR3 regions of human TCRbeta chains were analyzed by immunosequencing. As for how the authors treated the data: Repertoire TCRs were matched against a reference library of SARS-CoV-2-specific TCRs generated with the MIRA antigen-specificity platform. Breadth was defined as the fraction of unique TCRs that were SARS-CoV-2-associated. Depth was defined as the fraction of total T cells that were SARS-CoV-2-associated. Using the MIRA data, every spike-specific TCR was mapped to the spike region that the TCR reacted to and assigned to either a CD4 or a CD8 class. Log10-transformed breadth and depth values were compared by one-way ANOVA with Sidak's multiple comparisons tests. TCRdb took over this immuneACCESS table, retaining in-frame rearrangements with V and J assigned. Such tables are incomplete; in checked studies, under half of the missing clones stem from an unresolved V gene, and the remainder is unexplained. That table furnishes V, J and clone size, whereas the DNA furnished D and trimming. Here the sample has approximately 99,000 clones; 70% to 90% occur a single time. Jointly, the top ten make up 2.5% to 3% of the sample.

The time point label of this sample denotes: baseline before first vaccination. The vaccinee samples were drawn from two UK trials, COV001 and COV002, one of which was a single-blind randomized controlled phase 2/3 trial testing AZD1222 (ChAdOx1 nCoV-19) in healthy adults. Trial participant PBMC samples were collected at day 0 and day 28 after the second dose for TCRbeta chain sequencing. As regards this clone: Its antigen is not yet known. Per-base quality was not reported, and no clone a single base away is much larger than it.

Germline trimming amounts to 1 base on V and 2 bases on J, with 3 as the count of junction bases outside the gene matches. CDR1 SGHAT and CDR2 FQNNGV were looked up in the germline V gene. From its cysteine to its phenylalanine, the CDR3 spans 16 amino acids. The kept DNA is CDR3 alone, 48 bases in frame from the first base. The TCR comes from an adult in good health. The sequence links TRBV11-2 to TRBJ2-7, and TRBD2 aligns with 12 junction nucleotides. The material was peripheral blood, obtained on day 0 of AZD1222 vaccination. The sequence in DNA is TGTGCCAGCAGCTTAGTCGCTAGCGGGGGGGCCTACGAGCAGTACTTC. This gives the protein CASSLVASGGAYEQYF.